The sequence of this T cell receptor (beta chain) was determined in a study of cytomegalovirus exposure and HLA in healthy donors. A note on this clone: What it recognizes is unknown.

Findings of the study overall: Among TCR beta chains of equal frequency, HLA-associated ones were more clonally expanded in a later analysis. In a later analysis, HLA-C alleles had the fewest associated TCRs, DRB1 alleles the most. Excluded were some V segments that proved indistinguishable, including TRBV6-2 and TRBV6-3.

The PCR made use of 60 Vbeta and 13 Jbeta primers. Generated by immunoSEQ multiplex PCR, the TCRdb table keeps only in-frame clones and is missing some. Here the sample spans more than 80,000 clones, approximately 86% being singletons. Healthy bone marrow donors made up the donors. The CDR3 is 14 residues long. The V end lost 2 bases, the J end lost 1 base, and 6 bases lay between the germline ends. CDR1 and CDR2 (germline): SGHRS, YFSETQ. The sequence was collected from a man aged 25-40 years in good health and CMV-seropositive. V is TRBV5-1 and J is TRBJ2-2; maybe TRBD1 (5 bases). The sequenced sample was PBMCs. CDR3 coding DNA: TGCGCCAGCAGCTTAACAGGGAACACCGGGGAGCTGTTTTTT. It yields the protein CASSLTGNTGELFF.